One sample yielded the 28 T cell receptor beta chains listed below, sequenced in a study of shared clonotypes between healthy human individuals. TCRdb keeps only in-frame clones here, not all; method: immunoSEQ multiplex PCR. The table shows roughly 850,000 clones, with 90% to 98% occurring only once. As defined, naive CD8 cells were CD45RO-negative and positively selected for CCR7, with terminally differentiated effector memory CD45RA+ cells excluded. Sequenced sample: naive CD8+ T cells sorted from blood. The receptors come from a man between 25 and 39 years old in good health.

This clone occurred once. This sequence joins TRBV6-4 and TRBJ2-1, with 10 bases lining up with TRBD2. V was clipped by 3 bases and J by 6 bases; unmatched bases: 8. The CDR3 runs to 16 residues. Germline V gene sequence: CDR1 MRHNA, CDR2 SNTAGT. CDR3 residues: CASSEIPGLAPNEQFF. The CDR3 DNA reads TGTGCCAGCAGTGAAATCCCGGGACTAGCGCCCAATGAGCAGTTCTTC.

This clone was recorded only once. The junction shows a germline mismatch at one end, possibly a read error. V is TRBV7-2 and J is TRBJ2-3, with 9 bases that match TRBD2. CDR3 length: 16 amino acids. The germline gives CDR1 SGHTA, CDR2 FQGNSA. The DNA of the CDR3 is TGTGCCAGCAGCTTTGGGGTTAGCGGGAGCAGAGATACGCAGTATTTT. Protein sequence: CASSFGVSGSRDTQYF.

The rearrangement uses TRBV27 and TRBJ2-1; D might be TRBD1 or TRBD2, each matching 5 bases. The CDR3 consists of 17 residues. Germline V lookup: CDR1 MNHEY, CDR2 SMNVEV (reference sequence). Between the trimmed V and J ends, which lost 5 bases and 0 bases, there was a span of 17 bases. CDR3 nucleotide sequence: TGTGCCAGCAGTACACAACGGGACGGGCGCTCCTACAATGAGCAGTTCTTC. Translation gives CASSTQRDGRSYNEQFF.

The chain couples TRBV7-9 to TRBJ1-1; a weak D match, TRBD1 (5 bases). The CDR3 has 13 residues. Looked up from germline, CDR1 is SEHNR and CDR2 is FQNEAQ (reference sequence). V was shortened by 11 bases and J by 1 base, with 14 bases between the two germline ends. The CDR3: CAGVDSRNTEAFF. The CDR3 bases are TGTGCCGGTGTAGACAGCCGGAACACTGAAGCTTTCTTT.

This rearrangement joins TRBV19 to TRBJ2-2; TRBD2 matches at 10 bases. The CDR3 spans 18 residues. With V trimmed by 2 bases and J by 4 bases, 10 bases remained unmatched. CDR1 and CDR2 (germline): LNHDA, SQIVND (reference sequence). The CDR3 here is CASSISAGGLSRTGELFF. Written as DNA, the CDR3 is TGTGCCAGTAGTATATCAGCGGGAGGGCTGTCTCGCACCGGGGAGCTGTTTTTT.

The chain links TRBV5-5 to TRBJ2-1, with D possibly called TRBD1 or TRBD2 (5 bases each). The CDR3 runs to 16 residues. Germline CDR1 is SGHKS and CDR2 is YYEKEE (reference sequence). Trimming took off 0 bases at V and 0 bases at J, with 10 bases between the two ends. The CDR3, as DNA: TGTGCCAGCAGCTTGGGGGGACCGAGCTCCTACAATGAGCAGTTCTTC. It encodes CASSLGGPSSYNEQFF.

The chain combines TRBV10-3 with TRBJ1-3; D uncertain. The CDR3 loop spans 13 amino acids. Germline values: CDR1 ENHRY, CDR2 SYGVKD. Trimming pared 7 bases from V and 0 bases from J, leaving 7 bases between. In DNA form, the CDR3 reads TGTGCCATCACAGACATCTCTGGAAACACCATATATTTT. Its translation: CAITDISGNTIYF.

The CDR3 nucleotides read TGTGCCAGCAGCGAAGGGACTAGCGGGGGCGAGCAGTACTTC. Protein product: CASSEGTSGGEQYF. J is TRBJ2-7 and V is TRBV9; 14 positions match TRBD2. From germline, CDR1 is SGDLS and CDR2 YYNGEE. The CDR3 extends over 14 amino acids. V gave up 3 bases and J gave up 6 bases; unmatched junction bases: 2.

The chain is built from TRBV10-3 and TRBJ2-7, with 9 bases lining up with TRBD2. CDR3 length: 16 residues. Germline values: CDR1 ENHRY, CDR2 SYGVKD. The V and J ends lost 3 bases and 0 bases, in that order; junction bases with no gene match: 6. The CDR3 sequence: CAISDASGVGSYEQYF. The DNA of the CDR3 is TGTGCCATCAGTGATGCTAGCGGGGTGGGCTCCTACGAGCAGTACTTC.

The CDR3 loop reads CASSSGPTRETQYF. The DNA of the CDR3 is TGTGCCAGCAGCTCGGGACCGACGCGGGAGACCCAGTACTTC. This chain uses TRBV7-9 with TRBJ2-5; D tentatively fits TRBD1 or TRBD2 (5 bases each). The CDR3 is 14 amino acids. Trimming stripped 4 bases from V and 5 bases from J, with 14 bases between. CDR1 and CDR2 from the germline V gene are SEHNR and FQNEAQ (reference sequence).

The genes are TRBV2 and TRBJ1-5; D possibly corresponds to TRBD1 (5 bases). From germline, CDR1 is SNHLY and CDR2 FYNNEI. Trimming took 4 bases from V and 3 from J, leaving 10 bases between them. This CDR3 has 14 residues. CDR3 DNA sequence: TGTGCCAGCAGTGGCCTGGACATCAATCAGCCCCAGCATTTT. It codes for CASSGLDINQPQHF.

This chain connects TRBV5-6 to TRBJ2-1; 8 bases align to TRBD2. J lost 8 bases, V lost 5 bases, and 18 bases had no gene match. This CDR3 has 17 amino acids. Germline V CDR1 and CDR2: SGHDT, YYEEEE. The CDR3 protein is CASSTPSGTRSSHEQFF. In DNA, the CDR3 is TGTGCCAGCAGTACCCCGTCCGGGACTAGGAGTAGTCATGAGCAGTTCTTC.

This chain links TRBV5-1 with TRBJ1-2, with 8 bases lining up with TRBD1. Trimming took 4 bases from V and 5 from J; bases not matched to a gene: 13. The length of the CDR3 is 16 residues. Germline V CDR1 and CDR2: SGHRS, YFSETQ. The CDR3, as DNA: TGCGCCAGCAGCAAACTGGACAGGGCGAGCCCTTATGGCTACACCTTC. Translating it yields CASSKLDRASPYGYTF.

This chain connects TRBV6-5 to TRBJ2-7; D may be TRBD2 (6 bases). The CDR3 covers 15 residues. The germline CDR1 and CDR2 sequences are MNHEY and SVGAGI. V lost 1 base and J 3 bases, leaving 13 bases between the germline ends. This CDR3 is CASSYFGGESYEQYF. The CDR3 nucleotides read TGTGCCAGCAGTTACTTCGGGGGTGAAAGCTACGAGCAGTACTTC.

V usage is TRBV5-1 and J usage is TRBJ2-3; 12 nucleotides line up with TRBD1. The germline V gene encodes CDR1 SGHRS and CDR2 YFSETQ. This CDR3 is built from 16 residues. Unmatched junction bases numbered 4, after V lost 0 bases and J lost 5 bases. CDR3 amino acids: CASSLAGQGAGDTQYF. The CDR3 region has the DNA TGCGCCAGCAGCTTGGCGGGACAGGGGGCTGGAGATACGCAGTATTTT.

The chain is built from TRBV5-6 and TRBJ1-5; 10 bases line up with TRBD1. This CDR3 comprises 18 residues. Germline V lookup: CDR1 SGHDT, CDR2 YYEEEE. V lost 3 bases and J lost 4; bases outside the gene matches: 13. The CDR3 region has the DNA TGTGCCAGCAGCTCAGGGACAGGGGATCCTACCCTAAATCAGCCCCAGCATTTT. Protein product: CASSSGTGDPTLNQPQHF. Full variable domain (remainder filled in from reference TRBV5-6 and TRBJ1-5): DAGVTQSPTHLIKTRGQQVTLRCSPKSGHDTVSWYQQALGQGPQFIFQYYEEEERQRGNFPDRFSGHQFPNYSSELNVNALLLGDSALYLCASSSGTGDPTLNQPQHFGDGTRLSIL.

This chain connects TRBV19 to TRBJ2-3; 9 bases fit TRBD1. The V gene's germline CDR1 is LNHDA and CDR2 SQIVND (reference sequence). The CDR3 consists of 15 residues. The V and J ends lost 4 bases and 7 bases, in that order; junction bases with no gene match: 9. The CDR3: CASSSPGTGTYTQYF. CDR3 coding DNA: TGTGCCAGTAGTAGTCCTGGGACAGGGACATATACGCAGTATTTT.

V is TRBV7-9 and J is TRBJ2-7; D is uncertain. The germline V gene has CDR1 SEHNR and CDR2 FQNEAQ (reference sequence). This CDR3 is built from 12 residues. Trimming removed 4 bases from V and 4 bases from J, with 8 bases in between. CDR3 amino acids: CASSSNGYEQYF. The CDR3 nucleotides are TGTGCCAGCAGCTCAAACGGGTACGAGCAGTACTTC.

The chain combines TRBV27 with TRBJ1-5; maybe TRBD1 (5 bases). This CDR3 contains 15 residues. V lost 3 bases, J lost 3 bases, and 12 bases lay in between. Per the germline V gene, CDR1 is MNHEY and CDR2 is SMNVEV (reference sequence). The CDR3 spells CASSLVGVDNQPQHF. The CDR3 coding sequence is TGTGCCAGCAGTTTGGTAGGGGTGGACAATCAGCCCCAGCATTTT.

As concerns this clone: The sample contains more than one DNA sequence encoding this CDR3. Here the CDR3 DNA reads TGCAGTGCGCCAGTGAACACTGAAGCTTTCTTT. This translates into CSAPVNTEAFF. The chain carries TRBV20-1 and TRBJ1-1; D gene ambiguous. In germline, CDR1 is DFQATT, CDR2 SNEGSKA (reference sequence). This CDR3 comprises 11 residues. Between the trimmed V and J ends, which lost 6 bases and 0 bases, there was a span of 5 bases.

Concerning this clone: Its ends do not fully match the called genes, so a read error is possible. The chain's CDR3 is CASSFKGARETQYF. CDR3 nucleotides: TGTGCTAGCAGCTTTAAGGGGGCGAGGGAGACCCAGTACTTC. The rearrangement uses TRBV7-7 and TRBJ2-5, with 7 nucleotides matching TRBD1. The CDR3 runs to 14 residues. Germline values: CDR1 SSHAT, CDR2 FNYEAQ (reference sequence).

This chain links TRBV5-1 with TRBJ2-5, with 8 nucleotides matching TRBD1. The V gene's germline CDR1 is SGHRS and CDR2 YFSETQ. The CDR3 has 16 residues. V lost 0 bases and J lost 4; bases outside the gene matches: 8. The CDR3 sequence is CASSLDDRGPAETQYF. The CDR3 coding sequence is TGCGCCAGCAGCTTGGATGACAGGGGCCCGGCAGAGACCCAGTACTTC.

As concerns this clone: The sample holds other DNA sequences that translate to the same CDR3. The chain couples TRBV5-4 to TRBJ2-7; tentative D call: TRBD2 (6 bases). CDR3 length: 14 residues. V lost 0 bases and J lost 1, with 8 bases in between. The germline gives CDR1 SGHNT, CDR2 YYREEE (reference sequence). Here the CDR3 DNA reads TGTGCCAGCAGCTTGGCGGGAGCTTCCTACGAGCAGTACTTC. Protein product: CASSLAGASYEQYF.

The genes are TRBV28 and TRBJ2-5, with 9 nucleotides matching TRBD2. Losses at the gene ends were 5 bases for V and 3 bases for J; bases not matched to a gene: 7. Germline values: CDR1 MDHEN, CDR2 SYDVKM. The CDR3 covers 15 residues. CDR3 coding DNA: TGTGCCAGCAGTATACCGGGACTAGCAGAAGAGACCCAGTACTTC. It codes for CASSIPGLAEETQYF.

With respect to this clone: The sample carries other DNA sequences with the same CDR3. The chain couples TRBV28 to TRBJ1-5, with 10 bases fitting TRBD1. V gave up 6 bases and J gave up 4 bases; unmatched junction bases: 3. The CDR3 has 14 amino acids. Germline V gene sequence: CDR1 MDHEN, CDR2 SYDVKM. In DNA, the CDR3 is TGTGCCAGCAGCCTGGGACAGGGGAATCAGCCCCAGCATTTT. It is translated as CASSLGQGNQPQHF.

The sample holds one count of this clone. The chain couples TRBV7-9 to TRBJ2-5; D is perhaps TRBD1 or TRBD2 (6 bases each). Trimming shortened V by 4 bases and J by 1 base, and 16 bases separated the two germline ends. CDR3 length: 16 amino acids. Germline CDR1 SEHNR, CDR2 FQNEAQ (reference sequence). The CDR3 is CASSSLRGAPQETQYF. CDR3 coding DNA: TGTGCCAGCAGCTCCCTTAGGGGGGCCCCCCAAGAGACCCAGTACTTC.

The chain joins TRBV10-3 to TRBJ1-1; D is ambiguous. V lost 3 bases, J lost 3 bases, and 8 bases lay in between. The V gene's germline CDR1 is ENHRY and CDR2 SYGVKD. This CDR3 is built from 13 residues. The CDR3 DNA reads as TGTGCCATCAGTGATGGGGATTACACTGAAGCTTTCTTT. Its translation is CAISDGDYTEAFF.

The gene calls are TRBV28 and TRBJ2-7; 7 nucleotides match TRBD1. J was trimmed by 2 bases and V by 7 bases; bases with no gene match: 8. This CDR3 has 14 amino acids. Looked up from germline, CDR1 is MDHEN and CDR2 is SYDVKM. CDR3 loop: CASKVQGDPYEQYF. The DNA of the CDR3 is TGTGCCAGCAAGGTTCAGGGGGACCCCTACGAGCAGTACTTC.